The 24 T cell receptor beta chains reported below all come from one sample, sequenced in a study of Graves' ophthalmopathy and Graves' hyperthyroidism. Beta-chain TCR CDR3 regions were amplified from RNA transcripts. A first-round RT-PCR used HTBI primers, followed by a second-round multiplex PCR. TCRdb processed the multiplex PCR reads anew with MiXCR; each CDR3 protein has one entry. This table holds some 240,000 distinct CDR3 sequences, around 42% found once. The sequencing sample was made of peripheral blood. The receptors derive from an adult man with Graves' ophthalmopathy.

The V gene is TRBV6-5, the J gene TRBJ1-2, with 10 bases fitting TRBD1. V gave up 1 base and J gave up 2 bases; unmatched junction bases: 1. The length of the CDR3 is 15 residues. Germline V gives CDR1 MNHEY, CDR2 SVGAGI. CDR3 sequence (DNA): TGTGCCAGCAGTTACTGGACAGGGGGGAACTATGGCTACACCTTC. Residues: CASSYWTGGNYGYTF.

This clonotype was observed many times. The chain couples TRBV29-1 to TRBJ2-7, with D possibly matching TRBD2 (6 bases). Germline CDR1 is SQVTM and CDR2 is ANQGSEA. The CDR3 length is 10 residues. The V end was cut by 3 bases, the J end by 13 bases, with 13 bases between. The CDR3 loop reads CSVEAGSRYF. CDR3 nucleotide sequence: TGCAGCGTTGAGGCGGGGAGCCGATACTTC.

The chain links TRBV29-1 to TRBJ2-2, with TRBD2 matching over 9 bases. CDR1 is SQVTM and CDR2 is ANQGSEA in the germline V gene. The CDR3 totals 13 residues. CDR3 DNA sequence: TGCAGTTACCGTAGCGGGAGATCCGGGGAGCTGTTTTTT. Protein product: CSYRSGRSGELFF.

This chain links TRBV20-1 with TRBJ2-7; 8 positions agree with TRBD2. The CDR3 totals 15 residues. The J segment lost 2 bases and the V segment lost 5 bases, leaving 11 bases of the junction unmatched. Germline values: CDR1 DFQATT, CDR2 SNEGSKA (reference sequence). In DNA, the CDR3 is TGCAGTGCTTCTCAGCTGGCGGGAGGAGCCTACGAGCAGTACTTC. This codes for CSASQLAGGAYEQYF.

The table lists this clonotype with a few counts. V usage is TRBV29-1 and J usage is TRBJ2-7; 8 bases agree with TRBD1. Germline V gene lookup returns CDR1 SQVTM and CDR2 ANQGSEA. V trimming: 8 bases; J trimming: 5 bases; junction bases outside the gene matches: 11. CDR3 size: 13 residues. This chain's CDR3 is CSLMQGAKDEQYF. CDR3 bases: TGCAGCTTGATGCAGGGGGCGAAAGACGAGCAGTACTTC.

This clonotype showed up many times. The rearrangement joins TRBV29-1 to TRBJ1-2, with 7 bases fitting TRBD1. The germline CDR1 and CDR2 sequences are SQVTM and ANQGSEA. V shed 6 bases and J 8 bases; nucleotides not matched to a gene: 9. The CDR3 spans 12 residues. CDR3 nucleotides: TGCAGCGTAGCCGGACAGGTTGACGGCTACACCTTC. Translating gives CSVAGQVDGYTF.

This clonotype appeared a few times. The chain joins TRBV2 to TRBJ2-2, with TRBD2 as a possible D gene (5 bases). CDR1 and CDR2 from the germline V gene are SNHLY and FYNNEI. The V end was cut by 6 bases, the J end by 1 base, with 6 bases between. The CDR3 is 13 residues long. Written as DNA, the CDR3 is TGTGCCAGCAGCCGGGAGAACACCGGGGAGCTGTTTTTT. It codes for CASSRENTGELFF.

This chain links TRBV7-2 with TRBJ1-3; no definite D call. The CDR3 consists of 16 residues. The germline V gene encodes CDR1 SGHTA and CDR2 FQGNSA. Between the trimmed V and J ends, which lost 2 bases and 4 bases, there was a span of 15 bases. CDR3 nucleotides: TGTGCCAGCAGCTTATCCGTTGGCGGAGGAGGAAACACCATATATTTT. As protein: CASSLSVGGGGNTIYF. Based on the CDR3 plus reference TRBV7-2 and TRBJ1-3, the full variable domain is GAGVSQSPSNKVTEKGKDVELRCDPISGHTALYWYRQSLGQGLEFLIYFQGNSAPDKSGLPSDRFSAERTGGSVSTLTIQRTQQEDSAVYLCASSLSVGGGGNTIYFGEGSWLTVV.

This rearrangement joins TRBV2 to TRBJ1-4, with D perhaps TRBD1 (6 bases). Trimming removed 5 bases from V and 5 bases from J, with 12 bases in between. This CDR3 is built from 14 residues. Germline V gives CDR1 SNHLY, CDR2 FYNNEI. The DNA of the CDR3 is TGTGCCAGCAGTCGACAGGCATTGAATGAAAAACTGTTTTTT. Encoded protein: CASSRQALNEKLFF.

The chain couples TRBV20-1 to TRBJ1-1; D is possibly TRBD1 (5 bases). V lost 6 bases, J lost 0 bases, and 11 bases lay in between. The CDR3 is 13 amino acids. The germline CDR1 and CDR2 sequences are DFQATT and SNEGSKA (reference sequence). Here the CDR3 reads CSAWGPMNTEAFF. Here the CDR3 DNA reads TGCAGTGCGTGGGGACCGATGAACACTGAAGCTTTCTTT.

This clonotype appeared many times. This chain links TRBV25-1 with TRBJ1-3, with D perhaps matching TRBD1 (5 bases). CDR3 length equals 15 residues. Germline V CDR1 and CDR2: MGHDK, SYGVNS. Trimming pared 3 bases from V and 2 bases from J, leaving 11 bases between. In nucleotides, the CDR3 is TGTGCCAGCAGTGATCCGCAGGGAGCTGGAAACACCATATATTTT. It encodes CASSDPQGAGNTIYF.

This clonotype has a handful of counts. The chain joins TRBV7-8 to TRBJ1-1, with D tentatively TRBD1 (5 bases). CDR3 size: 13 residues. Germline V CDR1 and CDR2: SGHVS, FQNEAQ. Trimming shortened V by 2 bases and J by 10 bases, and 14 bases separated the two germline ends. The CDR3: CASSLIDRELAFF. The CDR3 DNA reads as TGTGCCAGCAGCTTAATAGACAGAGAGCTAGCTTTCTTT.

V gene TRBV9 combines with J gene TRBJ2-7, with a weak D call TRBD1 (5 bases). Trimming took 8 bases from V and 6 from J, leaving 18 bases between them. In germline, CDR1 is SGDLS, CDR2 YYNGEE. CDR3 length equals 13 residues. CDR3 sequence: CASSQGYLGEQYF. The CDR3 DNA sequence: TGTGCCAGTTCCCAGGGCTACCTAGGCGAGCAGTACTTC.

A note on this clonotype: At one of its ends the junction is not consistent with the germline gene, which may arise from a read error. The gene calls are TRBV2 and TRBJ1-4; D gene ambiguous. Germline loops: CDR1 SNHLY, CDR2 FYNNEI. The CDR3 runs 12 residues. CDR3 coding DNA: TGTGCCGGCAGTGTCAGAAATGAAAAACTGTTTTTT. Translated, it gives CAGSVRNEKLFF.

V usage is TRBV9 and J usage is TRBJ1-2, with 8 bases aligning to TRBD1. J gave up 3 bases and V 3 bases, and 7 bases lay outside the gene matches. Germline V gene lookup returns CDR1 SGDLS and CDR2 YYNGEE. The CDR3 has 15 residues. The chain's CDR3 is CASSGNEQGDYGYTF. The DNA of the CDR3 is TGTGCCAGCAGCGGCAATGAACAGGGGGACTATGGCTACACCTTC. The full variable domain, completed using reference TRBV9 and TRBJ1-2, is DSGVTQTPKHLITATGQRVTLRCSPRSGDLSVYWYQQSLDQGLQFLIQYYNGEERAKGNILERFSAQQFPDLHSELNLSSLELGDSALYFCASSGNEQGDYGYTFGSGTRLTVV.

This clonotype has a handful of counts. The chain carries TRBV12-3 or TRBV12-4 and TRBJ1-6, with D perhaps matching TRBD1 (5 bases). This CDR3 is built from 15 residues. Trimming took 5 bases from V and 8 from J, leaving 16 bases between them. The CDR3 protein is CASSRTGMTDSPLHF. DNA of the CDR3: TGTGCCAGCAGTCGGACCGGGATGACAGATTCACCCCTCCACTTT.

CDR3: CASSYRTGGNQPQHF. CDR3 sequence (DNA): TGTGCCAGCAGTTACCGGACCGGAGGCAATCAGCCCCAGCATTTT. The V call is TRBV7-2, the J call TRBJ1-5; no clear D. CDR1 and CDR2 from the germline V gene are SGHTA and FQGNSA. Trimming shortened V by 6 bases and J by 2 bases, and 14 bases separated the two germline ends. This CDR3 has 15 residues.

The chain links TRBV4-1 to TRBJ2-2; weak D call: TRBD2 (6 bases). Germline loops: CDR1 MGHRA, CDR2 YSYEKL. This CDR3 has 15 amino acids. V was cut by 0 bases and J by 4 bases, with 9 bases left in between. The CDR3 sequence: CASSQDPSATGELFF. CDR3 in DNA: TGCGCCAGCAGCCAAGACCCTAGCGCCACCGGGGAGCTGTTTTTT.

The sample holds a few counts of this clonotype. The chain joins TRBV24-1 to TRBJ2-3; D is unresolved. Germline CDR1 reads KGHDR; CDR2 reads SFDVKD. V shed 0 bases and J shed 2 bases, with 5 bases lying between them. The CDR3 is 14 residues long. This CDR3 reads CATSDLPNTDTQYF. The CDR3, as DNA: TGTGCCACCAGTGATTTGCCAAACACAGATACGCAGTATTTT.

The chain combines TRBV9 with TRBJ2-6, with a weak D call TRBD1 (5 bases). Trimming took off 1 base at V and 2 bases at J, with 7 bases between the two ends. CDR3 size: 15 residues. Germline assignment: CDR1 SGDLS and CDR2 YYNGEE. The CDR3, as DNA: TGTGCCAGCAGCGTAACAGGTGCTGGGGCCAACGTCCTGACTTTC. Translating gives CASSVTGAGANVLTF.

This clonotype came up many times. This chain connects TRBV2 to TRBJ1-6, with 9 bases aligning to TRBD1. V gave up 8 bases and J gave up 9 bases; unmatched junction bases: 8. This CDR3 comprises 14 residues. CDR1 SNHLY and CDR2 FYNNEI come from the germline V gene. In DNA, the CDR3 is TGTGCCAGCGATCGGACAGGGGTGAGTTCACCCCTCCACTTT. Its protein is CASDRTGVSSPLHF.

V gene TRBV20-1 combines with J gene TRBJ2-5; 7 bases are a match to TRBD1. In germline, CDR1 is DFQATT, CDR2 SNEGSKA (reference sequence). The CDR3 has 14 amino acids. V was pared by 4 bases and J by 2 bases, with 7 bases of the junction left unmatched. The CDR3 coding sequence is TGCAGTGCTACCCCCGGGACAGCACAAGAGACCCAGTACTTC. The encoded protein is CSATPGTAQETQYF.

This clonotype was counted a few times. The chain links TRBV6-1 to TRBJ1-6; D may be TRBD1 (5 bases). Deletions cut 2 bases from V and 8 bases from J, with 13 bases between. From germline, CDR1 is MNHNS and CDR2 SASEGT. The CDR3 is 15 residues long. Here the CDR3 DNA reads TGTGCCAGCAGTGAATTTCAGGGAAGCGATTCACCCCTCCACTTT. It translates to CASSEFQGSDSPLHF.

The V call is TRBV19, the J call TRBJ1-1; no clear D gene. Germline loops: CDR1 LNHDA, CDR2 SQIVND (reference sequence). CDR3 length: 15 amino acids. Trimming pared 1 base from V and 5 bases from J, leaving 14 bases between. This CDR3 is CASSIGGRGGTEAFF. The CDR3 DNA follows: TGTGCCAGTAGTATAGGAGGTCGAGGAGGTACTGAAGCTTTCTTT.